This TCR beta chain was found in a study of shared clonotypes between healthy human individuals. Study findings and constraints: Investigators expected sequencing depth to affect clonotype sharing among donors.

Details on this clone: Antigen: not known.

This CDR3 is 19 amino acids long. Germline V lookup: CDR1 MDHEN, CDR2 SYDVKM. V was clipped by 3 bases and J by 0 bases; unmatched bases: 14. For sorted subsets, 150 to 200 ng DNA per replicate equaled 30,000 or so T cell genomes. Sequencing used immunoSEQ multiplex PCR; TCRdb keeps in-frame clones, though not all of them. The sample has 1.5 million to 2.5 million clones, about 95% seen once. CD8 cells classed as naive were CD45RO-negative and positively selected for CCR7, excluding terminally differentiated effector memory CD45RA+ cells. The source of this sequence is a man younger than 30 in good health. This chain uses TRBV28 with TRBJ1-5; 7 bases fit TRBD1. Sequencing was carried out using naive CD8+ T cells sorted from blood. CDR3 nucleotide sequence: TGTGCCAGCAGTTTTGGTACAGGGGACGAAGTAGGTAGCAATCAGCCCCAGCATTTT. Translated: CASSFGTGDEVGSNQPQHF.